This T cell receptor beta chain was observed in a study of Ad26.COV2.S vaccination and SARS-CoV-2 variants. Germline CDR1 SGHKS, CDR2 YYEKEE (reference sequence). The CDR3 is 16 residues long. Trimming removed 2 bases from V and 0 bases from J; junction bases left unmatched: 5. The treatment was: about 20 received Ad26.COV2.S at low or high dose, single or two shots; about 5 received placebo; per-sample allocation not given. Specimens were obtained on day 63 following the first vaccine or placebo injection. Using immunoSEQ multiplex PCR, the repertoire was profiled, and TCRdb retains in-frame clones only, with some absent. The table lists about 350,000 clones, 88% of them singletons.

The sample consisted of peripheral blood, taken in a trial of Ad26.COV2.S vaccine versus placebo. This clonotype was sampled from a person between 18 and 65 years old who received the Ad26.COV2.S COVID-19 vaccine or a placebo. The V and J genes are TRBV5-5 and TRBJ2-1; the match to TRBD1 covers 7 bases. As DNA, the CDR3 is TGTGCCAGCAGCTTTTACAGGACAGGCTCCTACAATGAGCAGTTCTTC. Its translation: CASSFYRTGSYNEQFF.